Listed below are T cell receptor beta chains from one sample, sequenced in a study of CD8+CD57+ T cells in acquired aplastic anemia. TCRdb re-called the reads with MiXCR, one entry per CDR3 protein. The sample lists 450,000 to 550,000 distinct CDR3 sequences; around 33% were seen once. Sequences were obtained from sorted CD4+, CD8+, or CD8+CD57+ T cells (not recorded which) from PBMCs. These receptors came from a human donor with aplastic anemia. CDR3s include the opening cysteine and the closing phenylalanine or tryptophan. Each record gives: clone size, V gene, J gene, D gene, CDR3 protein, CDR3 DNA. D genes are given only for firm matches. The listing skips clone size in some rows; elsewhere it reads once, few, many or a size class.

abundance: many; v_gene: TRBV10-3; j_gene: TRBJ1-3; d_gene: -; CDR3aa: CAMTDGAFSGNTIYF; CDR3nt: TGTGCCATGACGGACGGAGCCTTCTCTGGAAACACCATATATTTT
abundance: -; v_gene: TRBV15; j_gene: TRBJ1-4; d_gene: -; CDR3aa: CATSGDSGTDGKLFF; CDR3nt: TGTGCCACCAGCGGAGATTCGGGGACGGATGGAAAACTGTTTTTT
abundance: many; v_gene: TRBV2; j_gene: TRBJ2-7; d_gene: TRBD1; CDR3aa: CASSEEGAGEQYF; CDR3nt: TGTGCCAGCAGTGAAGAGGGGGCCGGCGAGCAGTACTTC
abundance: -; v_gene: TRBV9; j_gene: TRBJ1-3; d_gene: TRBD1; CDR3aa: CASSLRPGTGDGSGNTIYF; CDR3nt: TGTGCCAGCAGCCTCCGTCCCGGGACAGGGGACGGCTCTGGAAACACCATATATTTT
abundance: many; v_gene: TRBV6-1; j_gene: TRBJ1-2; d_gene: -; CDR3aa: CASTSGTAYGYTF; CDR3nt: TGTGCCAGCACCTCCGGGACGGCCTATGGCTACACCTTC
abundance: few; v_gene: TRBV10-2; j_gene: TRBJ2-3; d_gene: TRBD2; CDR3aa: CASSSTSGSSNTQYF; CDR3nt: TGTGCCAGCAGTTCGACTAGCGGGAGTTCAAATACGCAGTATTTT
abundance: few; v_gene: TRBV29-1; j_gene: TRBJ2-7; d_gene: TRBD2; CDR3aa: CSVEFWDGGGEQYF; CDR3nt: TGCAGCGTTGAGTTTTGGGACGGGGGGGGGGAGCAGTACTTC
abundance: -; v_gene: TRBV6-1; j_gene: TRBJ1-2; d_gene: -; CDR3aa: CASSGAAGRLKGGYGYTF; CDR3nt: TGTGCCAGCAGTGGGGCCGCGGGACGCCTTAAAGGGGGCTATGGCTACACCTTC
abundance: -; v_gene: TRBV4-2; j_gene: TRBJ2-2; d_gene: TRBD2; CDR3aa: CASSQVVAGANTGELFF; CDR3nt: TGTGCCAGCAGCCAAGTAGTTGCGGGGGCGAACACCGGGGAGCTGTTTTTT
abundance: many; v_gene: TRBV2; j_gene: TRBJ1-6; d_gene: -; CDR3aa: CASSIREGINNSPLHF; CDR3nt: TGTGCCAGCAGTATAAGGGAAGGCATTAATAATTCACCCCTCCACTTT
abundance: few; v_gene: TRBV12-3/TRBV12-4; j_gene: TRBJ2-5; d_gene: TRBD2; CDR3aa: CASSLYGGGQQETQYF; CDR3nt: TGTGCCAGCAGTCTATATGGCGGGGGGCAACAAGAGACCCAGTACTTC
abundance: -; v_gene: TRBV7-9; j_gene: TRBJ2-7; d_gene: TRBD2; CDR3aa: CAGSLASGGAFEQYF; CDR3nt: TGTGCCGGCAGCTTAGCTAGCGGGGGGGCCTTCGAGCAGTACTTC
abundance: few; v_gene: TRBV7-8; j_gene: TRBJ1-1; d_gene: -; CDR3aa: CASSLAHAGLTKAFF; CDR3nt: TGTGCCAGCAGCTTAGCGCATGCGGGCCTCACTAAAGCTTTCTTT
abundance: few; v_gene: TRBV27; j_gene: TRBJ1-4; d_gene: -; CDR3aa: CASSFRGEKLFF; CDR3nt: TGTGCCAGCAGTTTTAGGGGTGAAAAACTGTTTTTT